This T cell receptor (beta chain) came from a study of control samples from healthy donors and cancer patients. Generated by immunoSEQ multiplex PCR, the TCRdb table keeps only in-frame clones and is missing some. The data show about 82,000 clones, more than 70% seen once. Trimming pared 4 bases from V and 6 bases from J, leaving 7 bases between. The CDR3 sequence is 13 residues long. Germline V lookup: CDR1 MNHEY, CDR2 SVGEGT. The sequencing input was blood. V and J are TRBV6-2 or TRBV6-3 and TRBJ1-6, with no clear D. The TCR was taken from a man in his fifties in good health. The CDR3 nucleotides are TGTGCCAGCAGTTTGGCGGTTAATTCACCCCTCCACTTT. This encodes CASSLAVNSPLHF.